This T cell receptor (beta chain) derives from a study of metastatic and nonmetastatic thyroid tumors. Overall study results and limits: The reported finding was significantly higher TCR beta diversity in malignant thyroid tumors relative to benign nodules, in blood and tumor.

CDR3 length equals 17 residues. Trimming pared 0 bases from V and 5 bases from J, leaving 19 bases between. Germline V lookup: CDR1 MNHEY, CDR2 SVGAGI. Comments on this clone: What it recognizes is unknown.

In the authors' methods: CDR3 differences across clinicopathological groups were used to build a distant-metastasis classifier for papillary thyroid cancer. TCRdb reanalyzed the PCR reads with MiXCR. TCRdb, not the original authors, processed these V and J calls. The sample has about 25,000 clones, 20% to 25% seen once; the top ten hold more than 25%. Until they underwent thyroid surgery, no patient had received any treatment. This TCR was sampled from a male donor with papillary thyroid cancer or a benign thyroid nodule (not recorded which). Some clones in this sample may be carry-over from other donors' samples. The V call is TRBV6-5, the J call TRBJ2-5; TRBD2 might be the D (5 bases). Sequenced sample: blood. CDR3: CASSYSRHVRDLETQYF. The DNA for the CDR3 is TGTGCCAGCAGTTACTCGAGGCATGTACGGGATCTCGAGACCCAGTACTTC.